Presented here are 20 T cell receptor beta chains from one specimen sequenced in a study of shared clonotypes between healthy human individuals. Profiling relied on immunoSEQ multiplex PCR, and the TCRdb table lists in-frame clones only, not all of them. The data hold about 92,000 clones, with less than 50% observed a single time. The sequencing sample was made of PBMCs. The receptors derive from a woman in her 40s in good health. Some clones in this sample may be carry-over from other donors' samples.

Comment on this clone: Only one base separates this from a far larger clonotype, so it likely reflects a read error. The V call is TRBV30, the J call TRBJ1-5; D is undetermined. Trimming removed 3 bases from V and 3 bases from J, with 9 bases in between. This CDR3 region has 13 residues. The germline V gene has CDR1 GTSNPN and CDR2 SVGIG (reference sequence). Here the CDR3 DNA reads TGTGCCTGGAGCTATGGGGACAATCAGCCCCAGCATTTT. Translating gives CAWSYGDNQPQHF. Full variable domain (missing parts from reference TRBV30 and TRBJ1-5): SQTIHQWPATLVQPVGSPLSLECTVEGTSNPNLYWYRQAAGRGLQLLFYSVGIGQISSEVPQNLSASRPQDRQFILSSKKLLLSDSGFYLCAWSYGDNQPQHFGDGTRLSIL.

In this sample, this clone turned up many times. An end of the junction differs from the germline gene, which may be a read error. This chain uses TRBV7-7 with TRBJ2-2, with D hard to call. The CDR3 sequence is 17 residues long. Germline V gene lookup returns CDR1 SSHAT and CDR2 FNYEAQ (reference sequence). CDR3 nucleotides: TGTGCTAGCAGCTTAGGTGTTAGAGACTGGAACACCGGGGAGCTGTTTTTT. Its protein product is CASSLGVRDWNTGELFF.

The chain is built from TRBV28 and TRBJ2-5, with unresolved D. Matching the DNA end better, TRBJ2-7 makes the J call doubtful. Looked up from germline, CDR1 is MDHEN and CDR2 is SYDVKM. The CDR3 totals 12 residues. The CDR3 nucleotides read TGTGCCAGCAGTTTCCAGAACTACGAGCAGTACTTC. It specifies CASSFQNYEQYF.

V usage is TRBV7-2 and J usage is TRBJ2-7; the D gene is possibly TRBD2 (5 bases). V was clipped by 2 bases and J by 4 bases, with 15 bases between them. The CDR3 spans 15 residues. CDR1 and CDR2 from the germline V gene are SGHTA and FQGNSA. CDR3 coding DNA: TGTGCCAGCAGCTTATTTGGAATCGGGGTTTACGAGCAGTACTTC. As protein: CASSLFGIGVYEQYF.

This chain uses TRBV7-2 with TRBJ2-7; D assignment may be TRBD1 or TRBD2 (5 bases each). CDR3 size: 15 residues. V was pared by 1 base and J by 3 bases, with 13 bases between. The germline gives CDR1 SGHTA, CDR2 FQGNSA. CDR3 bases: TGTGCCAGCAGCTTAGTTAGTGGGACGGGCTACGAGCAGTACTTC. Its protein is CASSLVSGTGYEQYF.

The J gene is TRBJ1-4, the V gene TRBV10-2; no definite D call. The CDR3 is 13 amino acids. V was pared by 4 bases and J by 8 bases, with 11 bases between. Per germline, CDR1 WSHSY and CDR2 SAAADI. As DNA, the CDR3 is TGCGCCAGCAGTGCTACAGTGCAGGAAAAACTGTTTTTT. This codes for CASSATVQEKLFF.

V is TRBV5-4 and J is TRBJ2-7; 8 bases map to TRBD2. Unmatched junction bases numbered 6, after V lost 0 bases and J lost 7 bases. The CDR3 has 14 residues. CDR1 and CDR2 (germline): SGHNT, YYREEE (reference sequence). In nucleotides, the CDR3 is TGTGCCAGCAGCTTGGAAGCGGGAGTCGGAGAGCAGTACTTC. Protein: CASSLEAGVGEQYF.

The rearrangement links TRBV11-3 to TRBJ2-7; D possibly corresponds to TRBD2 (6 bases). Per germline, CDR1 SGHNT and CDR2 YENEEA. This CDR3 has 13 residues. Trimming shortened V by 3 bases and J by 3 bases, and 9 bases separated the two germline ends. CDR3 region: CASSFGDFYEQYF. The DNA of the CDR3 is TGTGCCAGCAGCTTCGGGGACTTCTACGAGCAGTACTTC.

Turning to this clone: One base separates it from a far larger clone, so it is likely a read error. This chain connects TRBV30 to TRBJ1-5, with 8 nucleotides matching TRBD1. The CDR3 has 18 residues. After removal of 5 bases from V and 0 bases from J, the junction contained 15 bases not matched to a gene. Germline CDR1 reads GTSNPN; CDR2 reads SVGIG (reference sequence). In nucleotides, the CDR3 is TGTGCCTGGGAGGAGCCCGGGACAGGCGTCAATAGCAATCAGCCCCAGCATTTT. Its protein product is CAWEEPGTGVNSNQPQHF.

This clone was recorded only once. The CDR3 reads CSANQGDTIYF. In DNA, the CDR3 is TGCAGCGCCAATCAGGGAGACACCATATATTTT. The chain carries TRBV29-1 and TRBJ1-3; D is possibly TRBD1 (5 bases). Trimming cost V 7 bases and J 8 bases, with 12 bases left between them. The CDR3 is 11 amino acids. Germline V lookup: CDR1 SQVTM, CDR2 ANQGSEA.

Only a few counts were recorded for this clone. The chain links TRBV29-1 to TRBJ1-2; no clear D gene. Germline CDR1 SQVTM, CDR2 ANQGSEA. The V gene lost 6 bases and the J gene lost 1 base, with 12 bases spanning the gap. This CDR3 comprises 13 residues. The CDR3 reads CSVVRLDNYGYTF. In nucleotides, the CDR3 is TGCAGCGTCGTCCGGTTGGATAACTATGGCTACACCTTC.

There are many counts of this clone. The chain is built from TRBV7-2 and TRBJ2-7; unclear D gene. This CDR3 has 16 amino acids. V was clipped by 0 bases and J by 4 bases, with 16 bases between them. Germline V lookup: CDR1 SGHTA, CDR2 FQGNSA. This chain's CDR3 is CASSLAWSSLVYEQYF. In DNA form, the CDR3 reads TGTGCCAGCAGCTTAGCATGGAGCTCTTTGGTTTACGAGCAGTACTTC. Using reference TRBV7-2 and TRBJ2-7 for the parts outside the CDR3, the full variable domain is GAGVSQSPSNKVTEKGKDVELRCDPISGHTALYWYRQSLGQGLEFLIYFQGNSAPDKSGLPSDRFSAERTGGSVSTLTIQRTQQEDSAVYLCASSLAWSSLVYEQYFGPGTRLTVT.

This chain links TRBV28 with TRBJ2-5; 7 bases are shared with TRBD1. CDR1 is MDHEN, CDR2 SYDVKM, per germline. This CDR3 has 15 residues. V shed 7 bases and J 7 bases; nucleotides not matched to a gene: 15. The CDR3 coding sequence is TGTGCCAGCACGGTGACAGGGTCGGCTGGCTGGACCCAGTACTTC. Protein sequence: CASTVTGSAGWTQYF.

This chain joins TRBV27 and TRBJ2-7, with 10 bases lining up with TRBD2. CDR1 is MNHEY, CDR2 SMNVEV, per germline (reference sequence). The length of the CDR3 is 18 residues. V shed 4 bases, J shed 3 bases, and the junction held 15 bases outside the gene matches. This CDR3 is CASSSLSRGLAGVYEQYF. The CDR3 DNA is TGTGCCAGCAGTTCCCTTTCCCGAGGGCTAGCGGGAGTCTACGAGCAGTACTTC.

The chain links TRBV7-8 to TRBJ1-5, with 8 bases lining up with TRBD1. Per germline, CDR1 SGHVS and CDR2 FQNEAQ. This CDR3 has 15 amino acids. Trimming cost V 5 bases and J 3 bases; bases outside gene matches: 6. The CDR3 reads CASSPRTGNNQPQHF. In DNA, the CDR3 is TGTGCCAGCAGCCCAAGGACAGGGAACAATCAGCCCCAGCATTTT.

About this clone itself: A much larger clone differs from this one at a single base, so this may be a read error. For the CDR3, the DNA is TGTGCCTGGAGCCCGTACCAAGAGACCCAGTACTTC. This translates into CAWSPYQETQYF. V gene TRBV30 combines with J gene TRBJ2-5; D is ambiguous. The CDR3 covers 12 residues. Germline V CDR1 and CDR2: GTSNPN, SVGIG (reference sequence). The V end lost 3 bases, the J end lost 0 bases, and 5 bases lay between the germline ends.

The J gene is TRBJ1-2, the V gene TRBV6-1, with D maybe TRBD1 (5 bases). The germline V gene encodes CDR1 MNHNS and CDR2 SASEGT. This CDR3 has 14 residues. The V and J ends lost 7 bases and 7 bases respectively, with 19 bases between them. Here the CDR3 reads CASTPEGRGGGYTF. The CDR3 DNA reads as TGTGCCAGCACCCCTGAGGGGCGTGGTGGTGGCTACACCTTC.

Only a few counts were recorded for this clone. The V gene is TRBV30, the J gene TRBJ2-5; no firm D call. In germline, CDR1 is GTSNPN, CDR2 SVGIG (reference sequence). Trimming took 3 bases from V and 2 from J, leaving 13 bases between them. The CDR3 runs to 14 residues. CDR3 amino acids: CAWSNPPVQETQYF. As DNA, the CDR3 is TGTGCCTGGAGCAATCCCCCAGTACAAGAGACCCAGTACTTC. The full variable domain, rest sourced from reference TRBV30 and TRBJ2-5, is SQTIHQWPATLVQPVGSPLSLECTVEGTSNPNLYWYRQAAGRGLQLLFYSVGIGQISSEVPQNLSASRPQDRQFILSSKKLLLSDSGFYLCAWSNPPVQETQYFGPGTRLLVL.

Comment on this clone: A read error is possible here, since a much larger clone lies one base away. CDR3 region: CASSHGLAGGKSYDEQFF. CDR3 DNA: TGCGCCAGCAGCCACGGACTAGCGGGAGGGAAATCCTACGATGAGCAGTTCTTC. The rearrangement uses TRBV4-1 and TRBJ2-7, with 15 nucleotides matching TRBD2. The J call may be in error: the DNA end matches TRBJ2-1 better. The CDR3 runs 18 residues. Germline CDR1 is MGHRA and CDR2 is YSYEKL.

Details on this clone: Other DNA sequences within the sample encode an identical CDR3. This sequence joins TRBV5-1 and TRBJ1-2; 7 positions agree with TRBD1. Germline-derived CDR1 and CDR2 are SGHRS and YFSETQ. With 0 bases clipped from V and 5 bases from J, the junction kept 10 bases outside the gene matches. This CDR3 comprises 16 residues. The chain's CDR3 is CASSLGHRDSPYGYTF. CDR3 bases: TGCGCCAGCAGCTTGGGCCATCGGGACAGTCCGTATGGCTACACCTTC.